This T cell receptor beta chain originates from a study of CD8 T cell repertoires and HIV-1 epitope variants. As for the study in general: Twenty-five autologous and known Gag and Nef epitope variant peptides each stimulated T cells separately.

Trimming shortened V by 5 bases and J by 5 bases, and 24 bases separated the two germline ends. Germline V lookup: CDR1 SEHNR, CDR2 FQNEAQ (reference sequence). CDR3 size: 17 residues. This clone is labeled medium-sized. Its antigen is still unknown. Clones were read by immunoSEQ multiplex PCR, and TCRdb kept only the in-frame ones, dropping some. The data hold 4,900 or so clones, with about 70% observed a single time. This receptor was taken from a male donor with HIV. The chain is built from TRBV7-9 and TRBJ1-1; tentative D call: TRBD1 (6 bases). Sequencing was performed on cultured CD8+ T cells derived from PBMCs. The CDR3, as DNA: TGTGCCAGCAGCCCCCGGGGGATGGGGGCATCGAGAACTGAAGCTTTCTTT. It encodes CASSPRGMGASRTEAFF. Variable domain in full (rest from reference TRBV7-9 and TRBJ1-1): DTGVSQNPRHKITKRGQNVTFRCDPISEHNRLYWYRQTLGQGPEFLTYFQNEAQLEKSRLLSDRFSAERPKGSFSTLEIQRTEQGDSAMYLCASSPRGMGASRTEAFFGQGTRLTVV.